Each of the 31 T cell receptor beta chains below was sequenced from the same sample in a study of low-dose radiotherapy and immunotherapy resistance in tumors. Both TCRalpha and TCRbeta chains were reverse transcribed with V-gene-specific primers. The PCR that amplified TCRs ran for roughly 20 cycles, relying on a constant-region primer and a V-primer adapter. TCRdb re-derived calls from the reads in MiXCR, one entry per CDR3 protein. Seen here are about 58,000 distinct CDR3 sequences, under 30% observed once, and the top ten hold 6.7%. Time point reported: after trial treatment. This sample's treatment: LDRT plus nivolumab, ipilimumab, low-dose cyclophosphamide and aspirin (RACIN trial). The sequencing here drew on PBMCs, taken after low-dose radiotherapy plus immunotherapy. These receptors all stem from a male donor with prostate cancer.

J is TRBJ2-7 and V is TRBV11-1; 7 bases match TRBD1. V was clipped by 7 bases and J by 2 bases; unmatched bases: 8. Looked up from germline, CDR1 is SGHAT and CDR2 is FQDESV (reference sequence). The CDR3 loop spans 14 amino acids. The CDR3 bases are TGTGCCAGCACCGAGCGGACAGGAGCCTACGAGCAGTACTTC. Translating gives CASTERTGAYEQYF.

The gene calls are TRBV10-3 and TRBJ2-7; TRBD2 matches at 14 bases. V dropped 3 bases and J dropped 3; count of bases not matched to a gene: 10. The germline CDR1 and CDR2 sequences are ENHRY and SYGVKD. The CDR3 extends over 18 amino acids. The CDR3, as DNA: TGTGCCATCAGTGAACCCGGGACTAGCGGGGGCGAAATCTACGAGCAGTACTTC. This encodes CAISEPGTSGGEIYEQYF.

The chain has TRBV2 and TRBJ2-1, with TRBD1 matching over 8 bases. In germline, CDR1 is SNHLY, CDR2 FYNNEI. After removal of 6 bases from V and 9 bases from J, the junction contained 4 bases not matched to a gene. The CDR3 runs to 12 residues. This CDR3 is CASRLTGAEQFF. CDR3 DNA: TGTGCCAGCAGGCTGACAGGGGCTGAGCAGTTCTTC.

This clonotype showed up many times. This sequence joins TRBV27 and TRBJ2-5, with TRBD2 matching 9 bases. Germline lookup yields CDR1 MNHEY and CDR2 SMNVEV (reference sequence). The CDR3 spans 14 residues. Germline trimming cut 5 bases from V and 4 bases from J; bases unmatched to any gene: 5. For the CDR3, the DNA is TGTGCCAGCAGTCCGCGACTAGCGGCAGAGACCCAGTACTTC. This translates into CASSPRLAAETQYF.

The chain uses TRBV7-6 and TRBJ2-5; 10 bases line up with TRBD2. The V gene end was trimmed by 1 base and the J gene end by 5 bases; junction bases not matched to a gene: 10. CDR3 length: 17 residues. Per germline, CDR1 SGHVS and CDR2 FNYEAQ. This CDR3 is CASSLGGQAGGPETQYF. CDR3 DNA sequence: TGTGCCAGCAGCTTAGGGGGTCAAGCGGGGGGGCCTGAGACCCAGTACTTC.

This clonotype was seen many times. The V call is TRBV28, the J call TRBJ1-2; D uncertain. The CDR3 contains 12 residues. V was trimmed by 4 bases and J by 7 bases, leaving 10 bases between them. Germline V gives CDR1 MDHEN, CDR2 SYDVKM. In DNA, the CDR3 is TGTGCCAGCAGTTCCCCGGGCCGTGGCTACACCTTC. It translates to CASSSPGRGYTF.

Ten or more counts support this clonotype. J is TRBJ2-1 and V is TRBV6-1; 7 bases fit TRBD1. Trimming removed 5 bases from V and 3 bases from J; junction bases left unmatched: 7. Looked up from germline, CDR1 is MNHNS and CDR2 is SASEGT. The CDR3 contains 15 residues. Here the CDR3 reads CASSTRQGNYNEQFF. The CDR3 bases are TGTGCCAGCAGTACTCGACAGGGAAACTACAATGAGCAGTTCTTC.

This clonotype was counted ten times or more. V and J are TRBV4-2 and TRBJ1-2; D gene uncertain. Trimming pared 0 bases from V and 2 bases from J, leaving 13 bases between. CDR1 and CDR2 (germline): LGHNA, YNFKEQ. The CDR3 is 16 amino acids. CDR3 bases: TGTGCCAGCAGCCAAGATCGAGCGGGGAACAACTATGGCTACACCTTC. Amino acid sequence: CASSQDRAGNNYGYTF.

This clonotype was counted a few times. The J gene is TRBJ1-6, the V gene TRBV4-2, with 9 bases matching TRBD1. Losses at the gene ends were 5 bases for V and 8 bases for J; bases not matched to a gene: 4. Germline loops: CDR1 LGHNA, CDR2 YNFKEQ. The CDR3 is 14 residues long. The CDR3 bases are TGTGCCAGCAGCGAGGGACAGGGCGATTCACCCCTCCACTTT. As protein: CASSEGQGDSPLHF.

In this sample, this clonotype turned up many times. The CDR3 is CSAPLAGGTDTQYF. CDR3 DNA: TGCAGTGCCCCACTAGCGGGGGGGACAGATACGCAGTATTTT. V usage is TRBV20-1 and J usage is TRBJ2-3; 13 bases are shared with TRBD2. After removal of 6 bases from V and 3 bases from J, the junction contained 3 bases not matched to a gene. CDR1 is DFQATT, CDR2 SNEGSKA, per germline (reference sequence). This CDR3 region has 14 residues.

This clonotype was observed at least ten times. V is TRBV7-2 and J is TRBJ2-7; D remains unclear. CDR1 SGHTA and CDR2 FQGNSA come from the germline V gene. The CDR3 consists of 12 residues. With 3 bases removed from V and 5 bases from J, the gap between germline ends came to 8 bases. CDR3 bases: TGTGCCAGCAGCTTTAGGCAAAACGAGCAGTACTTC. It codes for CASSFRQNEQYF.

The V and J genes are TRBV5-4 and TRBJ2-7; 12 nucleotides match TRBD2. V was clipped by 3 bases and J by 1 base; unmatched bases: 2. Germline values: CDR1 SGHNT, CDR2 YYREEE (reference sequence). This CDR3 region has 15 residues. The CDR3 DNA sequence: TGTGCCAGCAGCTCCGGGACTAGCGGGTCCTACGAGCAGTACTTC. As protein: CASSSGTSGSYEQYF.

This clonotype has ten or more counts. The rearrangement links TRBV29-1 to TRBJ2-3; D remains unclear. Trimming removed 3 bases from V and 4 bases from J, with 8 bases in between. CDR1 and CDR2 from the germline V gene are SQVTM and ANQGSEA. The CDR3 sequence is 12 residues long. CDR3 region: CSVDNGSDTQYF. CDR3 in DNA: TGCAGCGTTGATAATGGCTCAGATACGCAGTATTTT.

With respect to this clonotype: A far more abundant clone sits one base away, making this likely a read error. V and J are TRBV14 and TRBJ2-7, with 11 bases that match TRBD1. From germline, CDR1 is SGHDN and CDR2 FVKESK. CDR3 size: 15 residues. V lost 2 bases to trimming and J lost 7 bases; unmatched junction nucleotides: 7. The CDR3 protein is CASSQPRTGGNEQYF. CDR3 DNA sequence: TGTGCCAGCAGCCAACCTAGGACAGGGGGCAATGAGCAGTACTTC.

This clonotype came up many times. The CDR3 bases are TGTGCCAGCAGCTTACGAGACAGGGTCACCCGAGGAACCGGGGAGCTGTTTTTT. Protein: CASSLRDRVTRGTGELFF. V gene TRBV7-8 combines with J gene TRBJ2-2; 7 nucleotides align to TRBD1. Germline CDR1 reads SGHVS; CDR2 reads FQNEAQ. The CDR3 sequence is 18 residues long. V shed 2 bases and J 5 bases; nucleotides not matched to a gene: 14.

This clonotype showed up just once. The rearrangement links TRBV7-2 to TRBJ2-2; either TRBD1 or TRBD2 may fit D (5 bases each). V was shortened by 7 bases and J by 1 base, with 22 bases between the two germline ends. The CDR3 spans 18 residues. Germline values: CDR1 SGHTA, CDR2 FQGNSA. Here the CDR3 reads CASTTPWNRDGNTGELFF. In DNA form, the CDR3 reads TGTGCCAGCACCACCCCATGGAATCGGGACGGGAACACCGGGGAGCTGTTTTTT.

Notes on this clonotype: It differs at one base from a far larger clone, so likely a read error. J is TRBJ2-1 and V is TRBV13; the match to TRBD2 covers 7 bases. Germline V CDR1 and CDR2: PRHDT, FYEKMQ (reference sequence). This CDR3 comprises 15 residues. The trim removed 5 bases at V and 4 bases at J, leaving 8 bases unmatched. Here the CDR3 reads CASSHKWEGYNEQFF. The CDR3, as DNA: TGTGCCAGCAGCCACAAGTGGGAGGGTTACAATGAGCAGTTCTTC. The whole variable domain, filled in from reference TRBV13 and TRBJ2-1, reads AAGVIQSPRHLIKEKRETATLKCYPIPRHDTVYWYQQGPGQDPQFLISFYEKMQSDKGSIPDRFSAQQFSDYHSELNMSSLELGDSALYFCASSHKWEGYNEQFFGPGTRLTVL.

This clonotype was seen repeatedly, ten times or more. The chain recombines TRBV7-3 with TRBJ2-7; the D gene is possibly TRBD1 (5 bases). Germline V gene sequence: CDR1 SGHTA, CDR2 FQGTGA. V was clipped by 3 bases and J by 0 bases, with 12 bases between them. The CDR3 is 15 amino acids. CDR3 bases: TGTGCCAGCAGCTTCGGGCAGGGCCCCTCCTACGAGCAGTACTTC. Translating gives CASSFGQGPSYEQYF.

This clonotype was seen at least ten times. The rearrangement joins TRBV5-6 to TRBJ2-2; 10 nucleotides align to TRBD2. Trimming at V came to 3 bases and at J to 4 bases, leaving 9 bases not matched to a gene. Germline V gene data show CDR1 as SGHDT and CDR2 as YYEEEE. This CDR3 region has 17 residues. CDR3 loop: CASSSGLAVVGTGELFF. The CDR3 region has the DNA TGTGCCAGCAGCTCTGGACTAGCGGTGGTGGGCACCGGGGAGCTGTTTTTT.

This clonotype appeared a single time. No DNA is shown, since the ends of the CDR3 on it are uncertain; the CDR3 is the one TCRdb lists. V and J are TRBV28 and TRBJ2-2; TRBD1, the D gene given by the table, was not confirmed from the DNA. The CDR3 is 16 amino acids in total, end residues counted. In germline, CDR1 is MDHEN, CDR2 SYDVKM. CDR3 loop: CVSSPVGDRTGELFFF.

This clonotype was observed a few times. The chain is built from TRBV25-1 and TRBJ1-2, with D possibly matching TRBD1 (5 bases). The CDR3 length is 14 residues. The germline gives CDR1 MGHDK, CDR2 SYGVNS. Deletions cut 6 bases from V and 6 bases from J, with 17 bases between. The CDR3 nucleotides read TGTGCCAGCAGCCCCGGATCGGGGGGGAATGGCTACACCTTC. Translated: CASSPGSGGNGYTF.

Concerning this clonotype itself: A much larger clone differs from this one at a single base, so this may be a read error. The chain has TRBV6-2 or TRBV6-3 and TRBJ2-5, with 9 bases identical to TRBD2. The CDR3 has 15 residues. Germline V gene data show CDR1 as MNHEY and CDR2 as SVGEGT. The V segment lost 6 bases and the J segment 11 bases; nucleotides outside the gene matches: 16. Written as DNA, the CDR3 is TGTGCCAGCAGAAAAAGCGGGGGGATATACAATGAGCAGTACTTC. Translating gives CASRKSGGIYNEQYF.

In the case of this clonotype: A much larger clone differs by one base, so this may be a read error. The V gene is TRBV28, the J gene TRBJ2-7; D tentatively fits TRBD1 or TRBD2 (6 bases each). V lost 5 bases, J lost 7 bases, and 24 bases lay in between. In germline, CDR1 is MDHEN, CDR2 SYDVKM. This CDR3 region has 16 residues. CDR3 region: CASSAWTRRGLNEQYF. The CDR3 region has the DNA TGTGCCAGCAGTGCCTGGACTCGCAGGGGACTGAATGAGCAGTACTTC.

This clonotype was detected once. The chain joins TRBV19 to TRBJ1-2, with D unresolved. Trimming removed 6 bases at V and 3 bases at J, with 14 bases between. CDR1 is LNHDA, CDR2 SQIVND, per germline (reference sequence). The CDR3 runs to 14 residues. The CDR3, as DNA: TGTGCCAGTAGGACGGACGGAACATACTATGGCTACACCTTC. Protein product: CASRTDGTYYGYTF.

This clonotype was observed many times. The chain links TRBV5-1 to TRBJ1-1, with D perhaps matching TRBD1 (6 bases). Trimming took off 3 bases at V and 4 bases at J, with 13 bases between the two ends. Germline-derived CDR1 and CDR2 are SGHRS and YFSETQ. This CDR3 contains 14 residues. The CDR3 reads CASSSTEGVTEAFF. The CDR3 DNA reads TGCGCCAGCAGCTCCACGGAGGGGGTCACTGAAGCTTTCTTT.

In this sample, this clonotype turned up once. J is TRBJ2-1 and V is TRBV7-2, with 7 bases that match TRBD2. Looked up from germline, CDR1 is SGHTA and CDR2 is FQGNSA. The J segment lost 4 bases and the V segment lost 1 base, leaving 4 bases of the junction unmatched. CDR3 length: 15 amino acids. The CDR3 spells CASSLGPAGYNEQFF. The CDR3 coding sequence is TGTGCCAGCAGCTTAGGCCCAGCGGGATACAATGAGCAGTTCTTC. Together with reference TRBV7-2 and TRBJ2-1, the CDR3 gives the full variable domain: GAGVSQSPSNKVTEKGKDVELRCDPISGHTALYWYRQSLGQGLEFLIYFQGNSAPDKSGLPSDRFSAERTGGSVSTLTIQRTQQEDSAVYLCASSLGPAGYNEQFFGPGTRLTVL.

The table lists this clonotype with many counts. The rearrangement links TRBV15 to TRBJ2-3, with a possible D match to TRBD1 (6 bases). CDR1 is LNHNV, CDR2 YYDKDF, per germline (reference sequence). The length of the CDR3 is 16 residues. The V end lost 2 bases, the J end lost 1 base, and 13 bases lay between the germline ends. Here the CDR3 DNA reads TGTGCCACCAGCAGAAGCCCGGGACAACGCACAGATACGCAGTATTTT. As protein: CATSRSPGQRTDTQYF.

This clonotype turned up a few times. J is TRBJ2-1 and V is TRBV20-1; 7 positions agree with TRBD1. Germline CDR1 and CDR2: DFQATT and SNEGSKA (reference sequence). V lost 3 bases, J lost 2 bases, and 7 bases stayed unmatched. The CDR3 loop spans 15 amino acids. CDR3 sequence reads: CSARGQGVPYNEQFF. CDR3 sequence (DNA): TGCAGTGCTAGGGGCCAGGGGGTTCCCTACAATGAGCAGTTCTTC.

This clonotype showed up many times. The chain links TRBV29-1 to TRBJ1-1; no clear D gene. The CDR3 length is 11 residues. Trimming shortened V by 7 bases and J by 5 bases, and 11 bases separated the two germline ends. The V gene's germline CDR1 is SQVTM and CDR2 ANQGSEA. CDR3 residues: CSGGPGTEAFF. The DNA of the CDR3 is TGCAGCGGGGGTCCGGGGACTGAAGCTTTCTTT.

This chain connects TRBV13 to TRBJ1-5; D may be TRBD1 (5 bases). Germline CDR1 PRHDT, CDR2 FYEKMQ (reference sequence). The CDR3 consists of 15 residues. The V and J ends lost 5 bases and 1 base respectively, with 12 bases between them. The CDR3 spells CASSADQGSNQPQHF. CDR3 nucleotide sequence: TGTGCCAGCAGCGCCGATCAGGGAAGCAATCAGCCCCAGCATTTT.

The chain carries TRBV9 and TRBJ2-7; the match to TRBD2 covers 10 bases. Germline CDR1 is SGDLS and CDR2 is YYNGEE. V trimming: 4 bases; J trimming: 5 bases; junction bases outside the gene matches: 12. The CDR3 has 16 amino acids. This CDR3 is CASSPLAGAYPNEQYF. The CDR3 bases are TGTGCCAGCAGCCCCCTAGCGGGGGCCTACCCGAACGAGCAGTACTTC.